This T cell receptor (beta chain) derives from a study of cytomegalovirus exposure and HLA in healthy donors. Across the whole study: Both the roughly 120 validation repertoires and the 500 to 700 first-cohort repertoires used the same platform, as reported by a later analysis. Study outcomes and limitations: The TCR clusters that emerged in the first cohort tended, a later analysis found, to co-occur in the approximately 120 validation repertoires. In vitro confirmation showed a few CMV-associated chains to be CMV antigen specific.

Regarding this clone: Antigen specificity is unknown.

The CDR3 length is 13 residues. V shed 5 bases and J shed 4 bases, with 11 bases lying between them. CDR1 is SGHTA and CDR2 is FQGNSA in the germline V gene. Method: immunoSEQ multiplex PCR; TCRdb's copy keeps in-frame clones and lacks some. The data hold some 150,000 clones, with around nine tenths observed a single time. While the first cohort had fewer than 850 subjects, the donors belonged to the separate validation cohort of 100 to 150 subjects. This sequence joins TRBV7-2 and TRBJ1-1; D is unresolved. This receptor was identified in a man between 18 and 29 years old in good health and CMV-seropositive. Sequences were obtained from PBMCs. The DNA of the CDR3 is TGTGCCAGCAGCCGTCAAGAGGGCACTGAAGCTTTCTTT. Its translation is CASSRQEGTEAFF.